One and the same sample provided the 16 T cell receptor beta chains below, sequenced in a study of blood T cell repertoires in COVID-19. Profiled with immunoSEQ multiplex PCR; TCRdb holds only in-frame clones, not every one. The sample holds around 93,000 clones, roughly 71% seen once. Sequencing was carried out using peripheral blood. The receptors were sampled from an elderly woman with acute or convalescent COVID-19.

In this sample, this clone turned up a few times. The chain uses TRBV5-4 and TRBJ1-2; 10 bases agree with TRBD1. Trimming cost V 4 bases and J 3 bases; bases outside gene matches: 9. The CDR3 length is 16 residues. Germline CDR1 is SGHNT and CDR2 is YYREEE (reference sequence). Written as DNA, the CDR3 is TGTGCCAGCAGCCGTGGACAGGGGGAACGGTACTATGGCTACACCTTC. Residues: CASSRGQGERYYGYTF.

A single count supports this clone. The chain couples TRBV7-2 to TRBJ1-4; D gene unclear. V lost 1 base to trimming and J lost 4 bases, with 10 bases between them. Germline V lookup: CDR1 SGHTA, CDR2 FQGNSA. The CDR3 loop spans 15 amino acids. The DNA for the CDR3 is TGTGCCAGCAGCTTAGTGGGAGGCTTTAATGAAAAACTGTTTTTT. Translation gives CASSLVGGFNEKLFF.

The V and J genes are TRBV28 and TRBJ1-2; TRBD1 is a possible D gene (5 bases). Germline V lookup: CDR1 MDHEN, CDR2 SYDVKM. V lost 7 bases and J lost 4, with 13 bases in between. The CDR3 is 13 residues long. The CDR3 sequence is CASKGWGVYGYTF. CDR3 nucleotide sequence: TGTGCCAGCAAGGGGTGGGGCGTCTATGGCTACACCTTC.

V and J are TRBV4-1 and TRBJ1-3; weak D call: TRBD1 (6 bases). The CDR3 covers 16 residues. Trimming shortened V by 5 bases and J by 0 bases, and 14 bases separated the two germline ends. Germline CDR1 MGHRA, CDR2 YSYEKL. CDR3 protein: CASSSTGIGSGNTIYF. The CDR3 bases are TGCGCCAGCAGCTCTACAGGGATAGGCTCTGGAAACACCATATATTTT.

The chain's CDR3 is CASSMILAGSDTQYF. The CDR3 nucleotides read TGTGCCAGTAGTATGATACTAGCGGGATCAGATACGCAGTATTTT. This chain uses TRBV19 with TRBJ2-3; 10 nucleotides align to TRBD2. The junction had 4 bases not matched to a gene; V was cut back by 3 bases and J by 4 bases. This CDR3 spans 15 amino acids. Germline loops: CDR1 LNHDA, CDR2 SQIVND (reference sequence).

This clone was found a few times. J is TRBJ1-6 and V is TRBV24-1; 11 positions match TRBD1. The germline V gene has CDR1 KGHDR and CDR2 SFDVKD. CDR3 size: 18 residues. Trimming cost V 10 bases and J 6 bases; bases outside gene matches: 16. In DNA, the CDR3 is TGTGCCACTTCCCACAGCGGACAGGGGGCGCAAGGTAATTCACCCCTCCACTTT. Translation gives CATSHSGQGAQGNSPLHF.

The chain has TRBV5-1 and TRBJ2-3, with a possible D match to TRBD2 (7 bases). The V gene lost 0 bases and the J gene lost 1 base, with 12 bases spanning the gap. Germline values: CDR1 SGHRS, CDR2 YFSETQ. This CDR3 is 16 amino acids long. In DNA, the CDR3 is TGCGCCAGCAGCTTGGTACGGGGGGCCCGCACAGATACGCAGTATTTT. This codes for CASSLVRGARTDTQYF.

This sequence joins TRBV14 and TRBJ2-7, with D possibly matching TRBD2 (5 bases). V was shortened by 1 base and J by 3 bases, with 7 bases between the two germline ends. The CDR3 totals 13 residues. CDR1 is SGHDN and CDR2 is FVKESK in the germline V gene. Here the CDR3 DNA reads TGTGCCAGCAGCCAAGCCGGGGTCTACGAGCAGTACTTC. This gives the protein CASSQAGVYEQYF.

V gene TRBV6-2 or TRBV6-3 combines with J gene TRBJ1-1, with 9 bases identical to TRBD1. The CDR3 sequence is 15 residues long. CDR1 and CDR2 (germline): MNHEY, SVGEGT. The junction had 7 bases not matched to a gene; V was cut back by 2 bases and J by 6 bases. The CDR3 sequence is CASSYHNTGGPEAFF. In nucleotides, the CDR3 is TGTGCCAGCAGTTACCACAACACAGGGGGCCCTGAAGCTTTCTTT.

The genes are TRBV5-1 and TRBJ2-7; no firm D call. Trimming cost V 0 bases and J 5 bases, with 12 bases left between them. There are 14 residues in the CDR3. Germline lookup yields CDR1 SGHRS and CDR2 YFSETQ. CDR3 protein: CASSLAQPGDEQYF. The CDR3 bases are TGCGCCAGCAGCTTGGCGCAGCCCGGAGACGAGCAGTACTTC.

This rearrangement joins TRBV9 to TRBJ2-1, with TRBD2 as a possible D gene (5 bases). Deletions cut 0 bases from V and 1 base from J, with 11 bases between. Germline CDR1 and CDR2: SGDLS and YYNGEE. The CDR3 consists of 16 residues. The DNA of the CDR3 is TGTGCCAGCAGCGTAGCCGGGGTGGTTTCCTACAATGAGCAGTTCTTC. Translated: CASSVAGVVSYNEQFF. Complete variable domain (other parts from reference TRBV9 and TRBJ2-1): DSGVTQTPKHLITATGQRVTLRCSPRSGDLSVYWYQQSLDQGLQFLIQYYNGEERAKGNILERFSAQQFPDLHSELNLSSLELGDSALYFCASSVAGVVSYNEQFFGPGTRLTVL.

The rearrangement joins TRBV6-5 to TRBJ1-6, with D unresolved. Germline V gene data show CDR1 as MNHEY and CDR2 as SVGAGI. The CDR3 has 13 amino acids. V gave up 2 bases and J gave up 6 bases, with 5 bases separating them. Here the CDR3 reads CASSYGSNSPLHF. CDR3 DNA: TGTGCCAGCAGTTACGGCAGTAATTCACCCCTCCACTTT.

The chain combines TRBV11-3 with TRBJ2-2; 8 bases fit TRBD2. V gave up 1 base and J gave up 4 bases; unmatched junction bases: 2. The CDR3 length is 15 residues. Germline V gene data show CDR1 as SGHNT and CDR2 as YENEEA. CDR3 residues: CASSLGLAGTGELFF. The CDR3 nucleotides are TGTGCCAGCAGCTTAGGCCTAGCGGGCACCGGGGAGCTGTTTTTT.

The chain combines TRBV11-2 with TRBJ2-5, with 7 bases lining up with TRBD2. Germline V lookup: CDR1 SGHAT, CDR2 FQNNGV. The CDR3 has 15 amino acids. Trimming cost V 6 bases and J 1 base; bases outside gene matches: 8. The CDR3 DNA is TGTGCCAGCAGACGAGGGAGGGGAGGCCAAGAGACCCAGTACTTC. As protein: CASRRGRGGQETQYF.

The DNA for the CDR3 is TGTGCCAGCAGTTCCGGGACTAGTATCCATGAGCAGTTCTTC. Its translation: CASSSGTSIHEQFF. This chain connects TRBV5-4 to TRBJ2-1, with TRBD2 matching 8 bases. The V gene's germline CDR1 is SGHNT and CDR2 YYREEE (reference sequence). The length of the CDR3 is 14 residues. With 5 bases clipped from V and 8 bases from J, the junction kept 9 bases outside the gene matches.

CDR3 residues: CASSSQGYNQPQHF. CDR3 coding DNA: TGTGCCAGCAGCTCGCAGGGTTACAATCAGCCCCAGCATTTT. This chain links TRBV7-9 with TRBJ1-5; weak D call: TRBD1 (5 bases). Germline CDR1 reads SEHNR; CDR2 reads FQNEAQ (reference sequence). Trimming left V 4 bases short and J 3 bases short, with 10 bases between. This CDR3 comprises 14 residues.